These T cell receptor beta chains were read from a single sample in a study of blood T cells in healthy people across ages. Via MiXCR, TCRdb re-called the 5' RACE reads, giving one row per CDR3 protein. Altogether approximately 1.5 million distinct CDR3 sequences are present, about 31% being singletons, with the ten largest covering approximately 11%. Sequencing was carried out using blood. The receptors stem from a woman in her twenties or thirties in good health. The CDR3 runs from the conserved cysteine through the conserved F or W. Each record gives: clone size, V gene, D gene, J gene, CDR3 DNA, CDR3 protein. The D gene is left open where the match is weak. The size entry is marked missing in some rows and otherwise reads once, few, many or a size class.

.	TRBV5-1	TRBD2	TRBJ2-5	TGCGTCAGCAGCTTGATAGCGGGGGGGCCTGAGACCCAGTACTTC	CVSSLIAGGPETQYF
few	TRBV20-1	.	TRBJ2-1	TGCAGTGCTAGAGATGCCCCCGGGAACTCCTACAATGAGCAGTTCTTC	CSARDAPGNSYNEQFF
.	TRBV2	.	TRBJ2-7	TGTGCCAGCAGTGAGGGGCTAGAGGGAAATTTTTACGAGCAGTACTTC	CASSEGLEGNFYEQYF
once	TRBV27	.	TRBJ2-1	TGTGCCAGCAGCTACAGCTCCTACGATGAGCAGTTCTTC	CASSYSSYDEQFF
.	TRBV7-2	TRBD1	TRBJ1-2	TGTGCCGGCAGCTCTAGGACAGGCCGCACCTTC	CAGSSRTGRTF
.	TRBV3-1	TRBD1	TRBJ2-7	TGTGCCAGCAGCCAAGAGGTCAGGGGGCGCCGGGAGCAGTACTTC	CASSQEVRGRREQYF
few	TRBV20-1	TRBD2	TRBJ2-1	TGCAGTGCTAGGGGAGGCGTCGGACTAGCGTACAATGAGCAGTTCTTC	CSARGGVGLAYNEQFF
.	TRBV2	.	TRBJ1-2	TGTGCCAGCAGTGAAACTGAGAACTATGGCTACACCTTC	CASSETENYGYTF
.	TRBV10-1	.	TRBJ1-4	TGCGCCAGCAGTGAGATTCGGGCACGAGAAAAACTGTTTTTT	CASSEIRAREKLFF
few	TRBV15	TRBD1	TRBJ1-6	TGTGCCACCAGCCCAAAGACGGGACAGCGCCTCCACTTT	CATSPKTGQRLHF
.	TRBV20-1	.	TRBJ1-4	TGCAGTGCCCTCCTAGAAGAAAAACTGTTTTTT	CSALLEEKLFF
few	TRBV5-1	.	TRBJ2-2	TGCGCCAGCAGCGTGGGAGGGACAGGTCACACCGGGGAGCTGTTTTTT	CASSVGGTGHTGELFF
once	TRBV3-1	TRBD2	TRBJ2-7	TGTGCCAGCAGGGAAACTAGCGGGAGGGCCTGCGAGCAGTACTTC	CASRETSGRACEQYF
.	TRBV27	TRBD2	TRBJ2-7	TGTGCCAGCAGTCCCCTCGGGGGGGTGGACGAGCAGTACTTC	CASSPLGGVDEQYF
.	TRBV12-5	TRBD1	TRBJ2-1	TGTGCTAGTGGTCGTGACCGGGACAGGGCCTCCACCACGGGCAATGAGCAGTTCTTC	CASGRDRDRASTTGNEQFF
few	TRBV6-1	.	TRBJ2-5	TGTGCCAGCAGCCCCCCCACCCAGGAGCAGTACTTC	CASSPPTQEQYF
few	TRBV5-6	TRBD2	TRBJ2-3	TGTGCCAGCAGCTTGGACCCGGGGACTAGAATACCCAATACGCAGTATTTT	CASSLDPGTRIPNTQYF
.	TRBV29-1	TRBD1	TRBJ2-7	TGCAGCGGCGGACAGGGTTACTCCTACGAGCAGTACTTC	CSGGQGYSYEQYF
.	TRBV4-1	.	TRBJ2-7	TGCGCCAGCAGCCAGGGGCAGGGCTTGGATGACGAGCAGTACTTC	CASSQGQGLDDEQYF
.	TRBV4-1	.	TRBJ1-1	TGCGCCAGCAGCCAAGATGACGCAGAATATCGGAACACTGAAGCTTTCTTT	CASSQDDAEYRNTEAFF
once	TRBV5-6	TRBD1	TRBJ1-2	TGTGCCAGCAGGTACAGGGGGCGTGGCTATGGCTACACCTTC	CASRYRGRGYGYTF
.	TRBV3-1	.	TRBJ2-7	TGTGCCAGCAGCCAAGAGGGGGATACAAGCTCCTACGAGCAGTACTTC	CASSQEGDTSSYEQYF
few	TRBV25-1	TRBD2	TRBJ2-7	TGTGCCAGCAGTGATCAGCGGGGGCCTGATGACGAGCAGTACTTC	CASSDQRGPDDEQYF
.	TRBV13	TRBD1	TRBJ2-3	TGTGCCAGCAGCCGACGGACAGGTTATTTTGGTGGGGATACGCAGTATTTT	CASSRRTGYFGGDTQYF
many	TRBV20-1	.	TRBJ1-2	TGCAGTGCTAGAGAAGGGTACGGCGGCTACACCTTC	CSAREGYGGYTF
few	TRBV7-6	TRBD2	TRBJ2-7	TGTGCCAGCAGCCCGGGACTAGCGGGAGCCTCTCCGTCCTACGAGCAGTACTTC	CASSPGLAGASPSYEQYF
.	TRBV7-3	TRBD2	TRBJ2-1	TGTGCCAGCAGCACGAGCGGGGATCGGCGCAATGAGCAGTTCTTC	CASSTSGDRRNEQFF
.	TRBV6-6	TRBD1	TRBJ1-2	TGTGCCAGCAGACCTAAATCGACAGGGGGATACGGCTACACCTTC	CASRPKSTGGYGYTF
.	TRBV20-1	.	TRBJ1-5	TGCAGTGCTAGTCTCGGGGATAGCAATCAGCCCCAGCATTTT	CSASLGDSNQPQHF
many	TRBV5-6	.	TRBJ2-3	TGTGCCAGCAGCTTGGATGGAAAAAGCACAGATACGCAGTATTTT	CASSLDGKSTDTQYF
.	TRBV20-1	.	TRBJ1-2	TGCAGTGCCGGACTGCTGGGGAACTATGGCTACACCTTC	CSAGLLGNYGYTF
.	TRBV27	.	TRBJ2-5	TGTGCCAGCAGTTTAGACTCGGGGGCAGGGACCCAGTACTTC	CASSLDSGAGTQYF
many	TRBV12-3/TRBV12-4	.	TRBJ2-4	TGTGCCAGCAGCCCCAGGAGAGAGTTAGCCAAAAACATTCAGTACTTC	CASSPRRELAKNIQYF
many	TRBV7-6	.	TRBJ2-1	TGTGCCAGCAGCCCTCAACTAGGAATCAATGAGCAGTTCTTC	CASSPQLGINEQFF
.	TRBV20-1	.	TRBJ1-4	TGCAGTGCTACTGATTGGATTGGGAGTGAAAAACTGTTTTTT	CSATDWIGSEKLFF
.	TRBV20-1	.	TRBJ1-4	TGCAGTGCCAGGCCGCTGGGACGGCCGTTGTCTAATGAAAAACTGTTTTTT	CSARPLGRPLSNEKLFF
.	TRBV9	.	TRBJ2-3	TGTGCCAGCAGCGTAGAAGGGTCCCGCACAGATACGCAGTATTTT	CASSVEGSRTDTQYF
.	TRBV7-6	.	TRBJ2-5	TGTGCCAGCAGCTTATTTGCGGGCCAAGAGACCCAGTACTTC	CASSLFAGQETQYF
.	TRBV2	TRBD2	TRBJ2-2	TGTGCCAGCAGCCCTGGGACTAGCGGCTTCGGGGAGCTGTTTTTT	CASSPGTSGFGELFF
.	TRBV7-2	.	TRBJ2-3	TGTGCCAGCAGCTTAAGGGACACCACAGATACGCAGTATTTT	CASSLRDTTDTQYF
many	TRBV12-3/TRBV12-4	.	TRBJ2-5	TGTGCCAGCAGGGAGTCCGGGCCTCGAGAGACCCAGTACTTC	CASRESGPRETQYF
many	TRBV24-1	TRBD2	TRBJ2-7	TGTGCCACCAGTCCGGGGCGAGCGGGAGGGCACTACGAGCAGTACTTC	CATSPGRAGGHYEQYF
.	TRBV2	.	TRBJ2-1	TGTGCCAGCCGAGGTGGGGACTTACGTTACAATGAGCAGTTCTTC	CASRGGDLRYNEQFF
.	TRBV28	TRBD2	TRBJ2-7	TGTGCCAGCAGCCCGGGACTAGCTCCGACCTACGAGCAGTACTTC	CASSPGLAPTYEQYF
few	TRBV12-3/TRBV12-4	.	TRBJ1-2	TGTGCCAGCAGATCGGGACAAGGCTATGGCTACACCTTC	CASRSGQGYGYTF